The 12 T cell receptor beta chains reported below all come from one sample, sequenced in a study of shared clonotypes between healthy human individuals (dated by TCRdb to about 2020). Library creation used the immunoSEQ multiplex PCR assay. As stored in TCRdb, this immuneACCESS dataset retains in-frame rearrangements with V and J assigned. A fraction of the clones does not appear; measured against another copy, unresolved V genes explain less than half of the discrepancy, and the remainder lacks a known reason. This sample gives 660,000 or so clones in total; about 96% of them show up just once. About 0.12% of the sample is taken by the ten largest. For the CD8 naive samples, CD45RO-negative cells were positively selected for CCR7, yielding a CD45RA+CCR7+ population from which TemRA cells were excluded. What was sequenced was naive CD8+ T cells sorted from blood. The cell subset or site label, as the study defines it: CD45RA+CCR7+. The receptors come from a woman between 25 and 40 years old in good health.

The chain recombines TRBV7-9 with TRBJ2-1; TRBD1 might be the D (6 bases). Trimming removed 5 bases at V and 7 bases at J, with 9 bases between. The germline V gene has CDR1 SEHNR and CDR2 FQNEAQ (reference sequence). The CDR3 sequence is 12 residues long. The CDR3 DNA reads as TGTGCCAGCAGCCGTGGACAGAATGAGCAGTTCTTC. Its translation: CASSRGQNEQFF.

The chain has TRBV27 and TRBJ2-7; 9 positions match TRBD1. From germline, CDR1 is MNHEY and CDR2 SMNVEV (reference sequence). V trimming: 3 bases; J trimming: 6 bases; junction bases outside the gene matches: 15. The CDR3 has 17 residues. CDR3 bases: TGTGCCAGCAGTTTCCCCCCTCCGGGACAGGGAAGGCTCGAGCAGTACTTC. Translated, it gives CASSFPPPGQGRLEQYF.

The rearrangement links TRBV7-8 to TRBJ2-7; D call uncertain. CDR1 is SGHVS and CDR2 is FQNEAQ in the germline V gene. V lost 4 bases to trimming and J lost 7 bases, with 11 bases between them. CDR3 length: 12 amino acids. The CDR3: CASSSALGEQYF. In DNA form, the CDR3 reads TGTGCCAGCAGCTCTGCCCTGGGGGAGCAGTACTTC.

The sample holds one count of this clone. The rearrangement uses TRBV25-1 and TRBJ2-1; 8 positions match TRBD2. Unmatched junction bases numbered 9, after V lost 2 bases and J lost 0 bases. Germline V gene sequence: CDR1 MGHDK, CDR2 SYGVNS. The length of the CDR3 is 18 residues. The DNA for the CDR3 is TGTGCCAGCAGTGAAAGCGGGAGTGGCCTCAGCTCCTACAATGAGCAGTTCTTC. This codes for CASSESGSGLSSYNEQFF. The whole variable domain, filled in from reference TRBV25-1 and TRBJ2-1, reads EADIYQTPRYLVIGTGKKITLECSQTMGHDKMYWYQQDPGMELHLIHYSYGVNSTEKGDLSSESTVSRIRTEHFPLTLESARPSHTSQYLCASSESGSGLSSYNEQFFGPGTRLTVL.

The chain recombines TRBV11-2 with TRBJ2-7; a weak D match, TRBD1 (6 bases). The V end was cut by 0 bases, the J end by 2 bases, with 14 bases between. The CDR3 is 16 amino acids. Looked up from germline, CDR1 is SGHAT and CDR2 is FQNNGV. In DNA, the CDR3 is TGTGCCAGCAGCTTAGAGGCTGTCCCAGGGGCCTACGAGCAGTACTTC. Translated: CASSLEAVPGAYEQYF.

CDR3 amino acids: CASSLRLGTEAFF. The CDR3 DNA is TGTGCCAGCAGTTTAAGGCTTGGGACTGAAGCTTTCTTT. This chain connects TRBV28 to TRBJ1-1; D gene ambiguous. The CDR3 consists of 13 residues. V dropped 2 bases and J dropped 5 bases, with 9 bases sitting between them. CDR1 MDHEN and CDR2 SYDVKM come from the germline V gene.

The rearrangement uses TRBV28 and TRBJ2-1; TRBD2 matches at 7 bases. V gave up 5 bases and J gave up 4 bases; unmatched junction bases: 11. CDR3 size: 16 residues. Germline CDR1 and CDR2: MDHEN and SYDVKM. DNA for the CDR3: TGTGCCAGCAGTCCTTTGGGAGCGGGAAATTACAATGAGCAGTTCTTC. Amino acid sequence: CASSPLGAGNYNEQFF.

In the case of this clone: The identical CDR3 is also encoded by other nucleotide sequences in the sample. The chain combines TRBV27 with TRBJ2-7, with 7 bases that match TRBD1. Germline CDR1 is MNHEY and CDR2 is SMNVEV (reference sequence). The J segment lost 0 bases and the V segment lost 8 bases, leaving 4 bases of the junction unmatched. The CDR3 loop spans 13 amino acids. This CDR3 is CASRPGGSYEQYF. The CDR3 bases are TGTGCCAGCCGACCAGGGGGCTCCTACGAGCAGTACTTC.

The V and J genes are TRBV10-2 and TRBJ2-7; no reliable D call. With 0 bases removed from V and 4 bases from J, the gap between germline ends came to 10 bases. CDR3 length equals 14 residues. Germline CDR1 WSHSY, CDR2 SAAADI. Here the CDR3 reads CASSESLAPYEQYF. In DNA, the CDR3 is TGCGCCAGCAGTGAGTCGTTGGCCCCATACGAGCAGTACTTC.

The chain combines TRBV9 with TRBJ2-2; 8 bases agree with TRBD2. With 0 bases clipped from V and 5 bases from J, the junction kept 3 bases outside the gene matches. This CDR3 is 15 amino acids long. Germline lookup yields CDR1 SGDLS and CDR2 YYNGEE. The CDR3 nucleotides are TGTGCCAGCAGCGTAGGGTCTAGCGGGACCGGGGAGCTGTTTTTT. Protein: CASSVGSSGTGELFF.

This clone is a singleton in its sample. V is TRBV28 and J is TRBJ2-2; D call uncertain. The germline V gene has CDR1 MDHEN and CDR2 SYDVKM. V shed 7 bases and J shed 1 base, with 10 bases lying between them. The CDR3 runs 14 residues. CDR3 amino acids: CASTLQLNTGELFF. CDR3 sequence (DNA): TGTGCCAGCACCCTACAACTGAACACCGGGGAGCTGTTTTTT.

The chain links TRBV9 to TRBJ1-2; D may be TRBD1 (5 bases). CDR3 length equals 16 residues. In germline, CDR1 is SGDLS, CDR2 YYNGEE. The V gene lost 3 bases and the J gene lost 8 bases, with 23 bases spanning the gap. CDR3 nucleotide sequence: TGTGCCAGCAGCGAGTTTGGCAGGGCCACCCGCGGGGGCTACACCTTC. Encoded protein: CASSEFGRATRGGYTF.